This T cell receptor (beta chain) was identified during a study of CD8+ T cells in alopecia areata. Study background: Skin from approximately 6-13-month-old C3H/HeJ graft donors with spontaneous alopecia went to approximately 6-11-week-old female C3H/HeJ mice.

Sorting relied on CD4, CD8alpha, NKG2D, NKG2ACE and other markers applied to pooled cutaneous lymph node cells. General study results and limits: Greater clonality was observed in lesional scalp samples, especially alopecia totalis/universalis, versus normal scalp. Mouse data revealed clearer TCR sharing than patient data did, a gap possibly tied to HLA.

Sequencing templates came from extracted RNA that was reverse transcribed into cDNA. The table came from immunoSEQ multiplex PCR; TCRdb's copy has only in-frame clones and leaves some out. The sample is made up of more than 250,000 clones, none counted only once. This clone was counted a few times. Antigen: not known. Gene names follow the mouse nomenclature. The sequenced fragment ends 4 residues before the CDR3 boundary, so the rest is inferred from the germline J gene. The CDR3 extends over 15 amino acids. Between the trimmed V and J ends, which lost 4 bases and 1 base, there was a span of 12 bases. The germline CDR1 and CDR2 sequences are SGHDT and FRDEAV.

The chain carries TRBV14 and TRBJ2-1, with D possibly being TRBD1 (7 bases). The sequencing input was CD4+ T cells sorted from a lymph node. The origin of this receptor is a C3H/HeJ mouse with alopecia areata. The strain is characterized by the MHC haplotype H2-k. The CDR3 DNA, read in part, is TGTGCCAGCAGTGAGGGGGCGGGGAACTATGCT. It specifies CASSEGAGNYA. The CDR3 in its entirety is CASSEGAGNYAEQFF.